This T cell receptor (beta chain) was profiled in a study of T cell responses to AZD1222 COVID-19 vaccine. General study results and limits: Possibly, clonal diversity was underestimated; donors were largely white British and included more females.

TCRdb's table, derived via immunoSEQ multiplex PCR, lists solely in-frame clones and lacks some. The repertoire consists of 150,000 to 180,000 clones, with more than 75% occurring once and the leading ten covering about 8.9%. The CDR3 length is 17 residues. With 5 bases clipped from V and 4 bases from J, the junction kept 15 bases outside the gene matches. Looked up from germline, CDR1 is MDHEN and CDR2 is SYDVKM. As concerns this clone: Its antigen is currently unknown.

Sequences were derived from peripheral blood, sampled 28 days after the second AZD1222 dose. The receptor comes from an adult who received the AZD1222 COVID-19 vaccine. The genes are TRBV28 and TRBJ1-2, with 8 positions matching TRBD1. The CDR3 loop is CASSLLSGQGGAYGYTF. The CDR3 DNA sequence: TGTGCCAGCAGTCTACTCTCAGGACAGGGCGGCGCCTATGGCTACACCTTC.